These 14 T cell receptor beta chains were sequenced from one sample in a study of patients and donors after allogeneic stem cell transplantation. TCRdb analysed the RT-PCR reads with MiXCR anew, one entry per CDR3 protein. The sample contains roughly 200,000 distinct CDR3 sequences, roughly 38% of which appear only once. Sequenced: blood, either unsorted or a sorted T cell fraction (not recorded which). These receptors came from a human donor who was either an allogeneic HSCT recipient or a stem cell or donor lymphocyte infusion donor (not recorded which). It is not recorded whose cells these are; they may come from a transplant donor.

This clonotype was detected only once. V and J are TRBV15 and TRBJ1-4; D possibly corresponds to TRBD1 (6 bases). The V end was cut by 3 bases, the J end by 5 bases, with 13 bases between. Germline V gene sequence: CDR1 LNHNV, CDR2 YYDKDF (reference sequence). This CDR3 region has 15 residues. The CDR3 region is CATSRNRVKNEKLFF. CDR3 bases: TGTGCCACCAGCAGGAACAGGGTGAAGAATGAAAAACTGTTTTTT.

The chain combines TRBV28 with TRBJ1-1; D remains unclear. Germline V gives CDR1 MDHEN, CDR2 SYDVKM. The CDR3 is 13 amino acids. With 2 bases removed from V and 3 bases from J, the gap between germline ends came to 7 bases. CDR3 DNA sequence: TGTGCCAGCAGTTTACAGAGGTACACTGAAGCTTTCTTT. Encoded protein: CASSLQRYTEAFF. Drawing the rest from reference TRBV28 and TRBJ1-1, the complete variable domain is DVKVTQSSRYLVKRTGEKVFLECVQDMDHENMFWYRQDPGLGLRLIYFSYDVKMKEKGDIPEGYSVSREKKERFSLILESASTNQTSMYLCASSLQRYTEAFFGQGTRLTVV.

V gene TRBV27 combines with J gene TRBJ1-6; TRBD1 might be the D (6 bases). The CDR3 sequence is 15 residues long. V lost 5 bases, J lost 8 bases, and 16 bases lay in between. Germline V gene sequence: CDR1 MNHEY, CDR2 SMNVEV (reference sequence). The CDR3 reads CASSLQGRGDSPLHF. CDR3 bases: TGTGCCAGCAGTCTCCAGGGGAGGGGAGATTCACCCCTCCACTTT.

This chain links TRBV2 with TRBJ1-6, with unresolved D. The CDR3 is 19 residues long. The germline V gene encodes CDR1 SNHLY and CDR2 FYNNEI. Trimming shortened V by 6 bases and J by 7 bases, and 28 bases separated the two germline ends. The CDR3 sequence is CASSGVGRTPISVNSPLHF. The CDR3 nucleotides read TGTGCCAGCAGCGGGGTTGGAAGGACGCCAATCTCGGTCAATTCACCCCTCCACTTT.

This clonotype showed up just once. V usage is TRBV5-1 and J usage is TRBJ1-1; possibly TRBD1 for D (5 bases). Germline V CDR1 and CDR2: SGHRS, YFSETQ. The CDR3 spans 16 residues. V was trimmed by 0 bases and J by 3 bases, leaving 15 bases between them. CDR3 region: CASSLDAGTAHTEAFF. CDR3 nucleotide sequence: TGCGCCAGCAGCTTGGACGCAGGGACGGCTCACACTGAAGCTTTCTTT.

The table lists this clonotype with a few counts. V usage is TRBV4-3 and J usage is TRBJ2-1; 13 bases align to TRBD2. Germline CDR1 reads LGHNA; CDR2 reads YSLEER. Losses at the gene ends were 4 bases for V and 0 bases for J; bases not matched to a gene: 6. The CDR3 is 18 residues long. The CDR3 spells CASSPTSGGPPSYNEQFF. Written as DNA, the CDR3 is TGCGCCAGCAGCCCGACTAGCGGGGGGCCCCCCTCCTACAATGAGCAGTTCTTC.

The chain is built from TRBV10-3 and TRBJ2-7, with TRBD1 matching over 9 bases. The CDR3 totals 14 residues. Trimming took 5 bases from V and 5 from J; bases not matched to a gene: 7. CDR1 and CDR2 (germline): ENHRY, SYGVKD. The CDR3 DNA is TGTGCCATCAGTCAACAGGGGGCGCTGGACGAGCAGTACTTC. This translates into CAISQQGALDEQYF.

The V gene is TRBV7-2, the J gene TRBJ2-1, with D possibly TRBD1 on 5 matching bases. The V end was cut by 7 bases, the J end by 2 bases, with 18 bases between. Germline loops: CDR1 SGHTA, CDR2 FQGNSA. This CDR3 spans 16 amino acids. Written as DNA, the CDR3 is TGTGCCAGCACTCTAGGTGCCCGGACAACCTACAATGAGCAGTTCTTC. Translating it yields CASTLGARTTYNEQFF.

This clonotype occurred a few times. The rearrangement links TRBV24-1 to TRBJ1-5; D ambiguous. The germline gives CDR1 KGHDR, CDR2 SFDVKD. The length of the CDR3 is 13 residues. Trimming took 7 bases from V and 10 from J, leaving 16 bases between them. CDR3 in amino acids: CATSEIAGSPQHF. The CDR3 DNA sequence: TGTGCCACCAGCGAAATAGCTGGGTCCCCCCAGCATTTT.

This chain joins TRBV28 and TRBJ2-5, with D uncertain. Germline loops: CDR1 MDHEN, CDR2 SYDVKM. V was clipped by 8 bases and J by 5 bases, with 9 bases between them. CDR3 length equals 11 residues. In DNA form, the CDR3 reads TGTGCCAGCCTGAGGTGGGAGACCCAGTACTTC. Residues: CASLRWETQYF.

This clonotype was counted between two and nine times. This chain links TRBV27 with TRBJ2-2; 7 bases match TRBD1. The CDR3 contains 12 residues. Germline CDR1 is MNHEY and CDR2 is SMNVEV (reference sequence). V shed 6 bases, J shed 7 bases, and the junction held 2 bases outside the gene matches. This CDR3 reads CASRQGIGELFF. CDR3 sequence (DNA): TGTGCCAGCAGACAGGGGATCGGGGAGCTGTTTTTT.

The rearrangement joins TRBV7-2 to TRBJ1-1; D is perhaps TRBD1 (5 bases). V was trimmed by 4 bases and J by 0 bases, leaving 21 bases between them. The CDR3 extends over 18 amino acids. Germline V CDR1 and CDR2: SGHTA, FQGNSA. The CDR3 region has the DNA TGTGCCAGCAGCTCTGGCCCCCCGGGGGGTCTATTGAACACTGAAGCTTTCTTT. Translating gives CASSSGPPGGLLNTEAFF.

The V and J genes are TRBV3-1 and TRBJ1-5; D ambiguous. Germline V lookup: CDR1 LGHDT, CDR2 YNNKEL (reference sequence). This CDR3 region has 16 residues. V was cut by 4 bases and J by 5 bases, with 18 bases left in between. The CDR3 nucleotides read TGTGCCAGCAGCCCACGTTTAACGGGGAGGGATCAGCCCCAGCATTTT. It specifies CASSPRLTGRDQPQHF.

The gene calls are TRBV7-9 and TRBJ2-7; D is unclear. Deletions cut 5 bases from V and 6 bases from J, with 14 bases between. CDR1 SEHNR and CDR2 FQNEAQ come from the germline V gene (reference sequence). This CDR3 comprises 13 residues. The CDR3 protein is CASSPPKWAEQYF. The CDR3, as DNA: TGTGCCAGCAGCCCCCCCAAATGGGCCGAGCAGTACTTC.